This T cell receptor beta chain was observed in a study of blood T cell repertoires in COVID-19. Study information: Samples of COVID-19 (acute and convalescent) were obtained from the United States, Italy and Spain. Sample material is recorded as cDNA or gDNA derived from T cells, B-cell-depleted T cells, or PBMCs.

Original handling: Amplified reference gene primers provided the basis for estimating nucleated cell counts. TCRdb's copy holds only in-frame clones and misses some; the assay was immunoSEQ multiplex PCR. V and J calls plus clone size are reproduced from that table; the DNA served to infer D and trimming. The sample records roughly 77,000 clones, over 75% being singletons. The V and J ends lost 5 bases and 6 bases respectively, with 10 bases between them. Germline V CDR1 and CDR2: SEHNR, FQNEAQ (reference sequence). This CDR3 has 12 residues. The J gene is TRBJ1-1, the V gene TRBV7-9; D is unclear. This TCR derives from a human donor in a cohort sampled during active COVID-19. Sequencing input: peripheral blood. CDR3 residues: CASSPRGAEAFF. CDR3 nucleotides: TGTGCCAGCAGCCCGCGGGGAGCTGAAGCTTTCTTT.